This T cell receptor beta chain was obtained from a study of T cell changes during pregnancy in multiple sclerosis. Per germline, CDR1 MGHDK and CDR2 SYGVNS. Trimming at V came to 6 bases and at J to 0 bases, leaving 8 bases not matched to a gene. This CDR3 comprises 17 residues. Generated by immunoSEQ multiplex PCR, the TCRdb table keeps only in-frame clones and is missing some. Of approximately 130,000 clones listed, approximately 96% were seen once; the top ten hold over 0.35%. This TCR was recovered from a female donor with multiple sclerosis, enrolled in a pregnancy study. The chain combines TRBV25-1 with TRBJ2-2; 9 bases match TRBD1. Specimen: peripheral blood, collected after pregnancy. The CDR3 DNA follows: TGTGCCAGCAGGCCATACAGGGGGCCTCCGAACACCGGGGAGCTGTTTTTT. As protein: CASRPYRGPPNTGELFF.